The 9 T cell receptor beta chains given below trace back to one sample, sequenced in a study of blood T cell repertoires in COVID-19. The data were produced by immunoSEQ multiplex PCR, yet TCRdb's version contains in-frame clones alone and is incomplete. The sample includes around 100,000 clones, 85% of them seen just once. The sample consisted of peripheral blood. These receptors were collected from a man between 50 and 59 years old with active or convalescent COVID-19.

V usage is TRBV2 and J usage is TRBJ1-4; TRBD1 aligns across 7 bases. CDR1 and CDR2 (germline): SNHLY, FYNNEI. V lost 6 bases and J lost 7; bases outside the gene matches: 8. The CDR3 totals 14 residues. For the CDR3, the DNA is TGTGCCAGCAGAGGACAGGTGGGGTTTGAAAAACTGTTTTTT. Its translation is CASRGQVGFEKLFF.

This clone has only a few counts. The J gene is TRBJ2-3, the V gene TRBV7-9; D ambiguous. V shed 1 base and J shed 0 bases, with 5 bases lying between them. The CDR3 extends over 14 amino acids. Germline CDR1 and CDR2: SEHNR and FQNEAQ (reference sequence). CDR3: CASSLGVSTDTQYF. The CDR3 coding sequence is TGTGCCAGCAGCTTAGGAGTCAGCACAGATACGCAGTATTTT.

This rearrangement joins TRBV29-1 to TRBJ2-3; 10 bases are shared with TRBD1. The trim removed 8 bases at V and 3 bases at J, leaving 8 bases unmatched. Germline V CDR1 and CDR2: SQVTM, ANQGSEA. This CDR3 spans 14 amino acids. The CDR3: CSSPGDRGTDTQYF. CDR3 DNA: TGCAGCTCTCCGGGGGACAGGGGAACAGATACGCAGTATTTT.

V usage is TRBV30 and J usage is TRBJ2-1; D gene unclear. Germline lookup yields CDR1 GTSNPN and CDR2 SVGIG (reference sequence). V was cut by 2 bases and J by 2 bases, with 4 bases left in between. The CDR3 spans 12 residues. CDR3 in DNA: TGTGCCTGGAGTTCAGCCTACAATGAGCAGTTCTTC. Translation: CAWSSAYNEQFF. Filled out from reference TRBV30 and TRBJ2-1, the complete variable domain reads SQTIHQWPATLVQPVGSPLSLECTVEGTSNPNLYWYRQAAGRGLQLLFYSVGIGQISSEVPQNLSASRPQDRQFILSSKKLLLSDSGFYLCAWSSAYNEQFFGPGTRLTVL.

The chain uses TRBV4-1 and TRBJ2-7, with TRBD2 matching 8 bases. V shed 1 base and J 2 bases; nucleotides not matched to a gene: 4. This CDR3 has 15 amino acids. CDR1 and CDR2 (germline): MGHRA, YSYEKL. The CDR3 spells CASSQAAGGTYEQYF. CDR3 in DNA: TGCGCCAGCAGCCAAGCGGCGGGAGGCACCTACGAGCAGTACTTC.

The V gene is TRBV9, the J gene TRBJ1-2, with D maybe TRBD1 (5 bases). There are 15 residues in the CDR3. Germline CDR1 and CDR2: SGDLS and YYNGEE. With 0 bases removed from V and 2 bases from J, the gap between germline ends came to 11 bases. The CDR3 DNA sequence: TGTGCCAGCAGCGTAGAGCCAGGGAGGAACTATGGCTACACCTTC. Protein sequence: CASSVEPGRNYGYTF.

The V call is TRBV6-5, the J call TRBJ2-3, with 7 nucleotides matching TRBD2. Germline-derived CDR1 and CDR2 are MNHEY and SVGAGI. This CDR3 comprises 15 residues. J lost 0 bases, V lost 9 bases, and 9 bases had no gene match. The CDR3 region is CASGGGFTSTDTQYF. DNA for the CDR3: TGTGCCAGTGGCGGGGGTTTTACTAGCACAGATACGCAGTATTTT.

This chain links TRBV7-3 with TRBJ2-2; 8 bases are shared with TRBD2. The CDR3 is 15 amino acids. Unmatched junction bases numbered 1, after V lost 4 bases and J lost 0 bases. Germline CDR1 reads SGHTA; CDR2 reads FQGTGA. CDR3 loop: CASSSGLANTGELFF. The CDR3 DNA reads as TGTGCCAGCAGCTCGGGACTAGCGAACACCGGGGAGCTGTTTTTT.

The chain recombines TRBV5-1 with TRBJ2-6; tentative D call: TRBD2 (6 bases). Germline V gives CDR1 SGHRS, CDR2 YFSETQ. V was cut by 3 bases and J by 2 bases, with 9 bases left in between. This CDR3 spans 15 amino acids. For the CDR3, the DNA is TGCGCCAGCAGCTGGGGGACTGCTGGGGCCAACGTCCTGACTTTC. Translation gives CASSWGTAGANVLTF.